The clone carrying this TCR beta chain was found once. This entry comes from a study of shared clonotypes between healthy human individuals. The study drew all its donors from Caucasian adults living in Nashville, Tennessee. The CDR3 is made up of 14 amino acids. CDR1 is SQVTM and CDR2 is ANQGSEA in the germline V gene. V shed 5 bases and J 5 bases; nucleotides not matched to a gene: 10. Sequenced by immunoSEQ multiplex PCR; TCRdb stores in-frame clones only, minus some. In the table there are 2 million to 3 million clones, more than 85% of which are singletons. The sequencing input was naive CD4+ T cells from PBMCs. Subset meaning: CD45RA+ positively selected. This receptor was identified in a young man in good health. Some clones in this sample may be carry-over from other donors' samples. J is TRBJ2-5 and V is TRBV29-1; TRBD1 aligns across 8 bases. The CDR3 loop is CSVFRTGWGETQYF. The DNA of the CDR3 is TGCAGCGTTTTCCGGACAGGGTGGGGGGAGACCCAGTACTTC.